The T cell receptor (beta chain) described here comes from a study of T cell responses to AZD1222 COVID-19 vaccine. Study as a whole: Combined were second doses at about 4 or about 12 weeks.

Some clones are missing from TCRdb's copy, which holds only in-frame ones; the method was immunoSEQ multiplex PCR. Among about 79,000 clones listed, over 75% were seen once. The germline V and J ends were trimmed by 1 base and 4 bases, with 10 bases remaining between them. This CDR3 is 15 amino acids long. In germline, CDR1 is LGHNA, CDR2 YNFKEQ. The sequence was obtained from an adult in good health. This chain joins TRBV4-2 and TRBJ1-4; D gene uncertain. Here the sequenced sample was peripheral blood, taken on day 0 of AZD1222 vaccination. The CDR3 DNA reads as TGTGCCAGCAGCCAAGGGTCGGGAGTTAATGAAAAACTGTTTTTT. It encodes CASSQGSGVNEKLFF.